The sample holds one count of the clone carrying this TCR beta chain. The germline V gene has CDR1 SGHRS and CDR2 YFSETQ. CDR3 length: 14 amino acids. Trimming removed 0 bases at V and 8 bases at J, with 12 bases between. TCRdb passed the 5' RACE reads through MiXCR, listing each CDR3 protein once. The sample includes hundreds of thousands of distinct CDR3 sequences, roughly 24% of them seen just once. This sample is drawn from a study of identical twins. These same data were also listed under a study on T cells expressing NK-cell markers. That source adds: Similarly, these clonotypes led the CD3+CD56-NKG2C+ fraction as well in several donors.

What was sequenced was CD4+ T cells sorted from blood. This TCR came from a woman aged 18-29 years in good health. The gene calls are TRBV5-1 and TRBJ2-1; D is undetermined. The CDR3 DNA follows: TGCGCCAGCAGCTTGGCCCCCACACGGGATGAGCAGTTCTTC. This encodes CASSLAPTRDEQFF.